The source of this TCR beta chain is a study of shared clonotypes between healthy human individuals. Study-wide context: Per donor, CD8 memory used one plate, CD8 naive used two, CD4 memory used three and CD4 naive used three. General observations from the study: Rarefaction curves obtained for sorted subsets showed sequencing incomplete despite large depth.

CDR1 is WNHNN and CDR2 is SYGVQD in the germline V gene (reference sequence). The V end lost 6 bases, the J end lost 0 bases, and 19 bases lay between the germline ends. The CDR3 has 17 amino acids. The table came from immunoSEQ multiplex PCR; TCRdb's copy has only in-frame clones and leaves some out. The sample has roughly 400,000 clones; 90% to 97% are singletons. With regard to this clone: Its antigen remains unidentified.

The sequenced sample consisted of memory CD8+ T cells sorted from blood. The sample's subset: CD45RO+ cells pooled with CCR7-negative TemRA cells. V usage is TRBV10-1 and J usage is TRBJ2-3, with D hard to call. This TCR derives from a man aged 30 to 39 in good health. The DNA for the CDR3 is TGCGCCAGCAGCCGATCCTGGATGGCTACTAGCACAGATACGCAGTATTTT. Its protein is CASSRSWMATSTDTQYF.